The entry that follows covers one T cell receptor beta chain sequence. The CDR3 extends over 17 amino acids. V dropped 2 bases and J dropped 2 bases, with 15 bases sitting between them. Germline loops: CDR1 SGHVS, CDR2 FNYEAQ. Assay: immunoSEQ multiplex PCR; the TCRdb copy retains only in-frame clones and omits some. Of more than 350,000 clones in the sample, around 87% were seen once. This entry comes from a study of blood T cell repertoires in COVID-19. Looking at the study overall: Sources were T cells, B-cell-depleted T cells, or PBMCs; the material itself was cDNA or gDNA.

The participants were between 18 and 89 years old and came from about two dozen US areas. Cohort allocation depended upon clinical history that participants reported. The sample consisted of PBMCs or T cells enriched from blood (not recorded which). The receptor was derived from a woman between 45 and 60 years old who had recovered from COVID-19. The chain has TRBV7-6 and TRBJ2-2; weak D call: TRBD2 (5 bases). The CDR3 here is CASSLYAGSGNTGELFF. The CDR3 DNA reads as TGTGCCAGCAGCTTATATGCGGGCTCGGGAAACACCGGGGAGCTGTTTTTT. Full variable domain (outside the CDR3, taken from reference TRBV7-6 and TRBJ2-2): GAGVSQSPRYKVTKRGQDVALRCDPISGHVSLYWYRQALGQGPEFLTYFNYEAQQDKSGLPNDRFSAERPEGSISTLTIQRTEQRDSAMYRCASSLYAGSGNTGELFFGEGSRLTVL.